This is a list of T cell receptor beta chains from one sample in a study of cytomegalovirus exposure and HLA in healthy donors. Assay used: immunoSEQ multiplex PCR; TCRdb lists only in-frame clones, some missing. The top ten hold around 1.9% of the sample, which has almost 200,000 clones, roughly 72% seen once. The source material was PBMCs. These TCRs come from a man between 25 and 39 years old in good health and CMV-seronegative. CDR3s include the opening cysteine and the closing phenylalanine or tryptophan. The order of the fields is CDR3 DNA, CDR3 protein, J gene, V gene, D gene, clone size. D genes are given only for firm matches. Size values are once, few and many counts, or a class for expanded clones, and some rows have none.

DNA: TGTGCCAGCAGCGTGACAGGGTACCAAGAGACCCAGTACTTC; CDR3: CASSVTGYQETQYF; J: TRBJ2-5; V: TRBV25-1; D: TRBD1; size: few
DNA: TGTGCCAGCAGGTTAACGGGCAATCAGCCCCAGCATTTT; CDR3: CASRLTGNQPQHF; J: TRBJ1-5; V: TRBV28; D: NA; size: NA
DNA: TGTGCCAGCAGCTTAGAGAGACAGATAACCAGCTCTGGAAACACCATATATTTT; CDR3: CASSLERQITSSGNTIYF; J: TRBJ1-3; V: TRBV7-7; D: NA; size: NA
DNA: TGTGCCAGCAGCCCCGGGACAGGGTATGGCTACACCTTC; CDR3: CASSPGTGYGYTF; J: TRBJ1-2; V: TRBV6-5; D: TRBD1; size: NA
DNA: TGTGCCAGCAGCCCCCCGGGACAGGCAAACACTGAAGCTTTCTTT; CDR3: CASSPPGQANTEAFF; J: TRBJ1-1; V: TRBV9; D: TRBD1; size: NA
DNA: TGTGCCTGGAGTTTCGGACTAGCGGGGGGTAGCACAGATACGCAGTATTTT; CDR3: CAWSFGLAGGSTDTQYF; J: TRBJ2-3; V: TRBV30; D: TRBD2; size: NA
DNA: TGTGCCAGCAGCTTATTGGGCCGGGGATCGGCCCAGTACTTC; CDR3: CASSLLGRGSAQYF; J: TRBJ2-5; V: TRBV7-2; D: NA; size: NA
DNA: TGTGCCAGCAGTTCCACTGTGGACAGGGGGCATCAGCCCCAGCATTTT; CDR3: CASSSTVDRGHQPQHF; J: TRBJ1-5; V: TRBV27; D: TRBD1; size: NA
DNA: TGTGCCAGCAGCTTGGCCGGAGCGGGAGGGTCCTACGAGCAGTACTTC; CDR3: CASSLAGAGGSYEQYF; J: TRBJ2-7; V: TRBV5-4; D: TRBD2; size: NA
DNA: TGCGCCAGCAGCCTCCAGGGGGCTTATAATTCACCCCTCCACTTT; CDR3: CASSLQGAYNSPLHF; J: TRBJ1-6; V: TRBV4-1; D: TRBD1; size: NA
DNA: TGCGCCAGCAGAGTACAGGACTCCTACAATGAGCAGTTCTTC; CDR3: CASRVQDSYNEQFF; J: TRBJ2-1; V: TRBV10-1; D: NA; size: few
DNA: TGTGCCAGCAGTTTACAGGGCAGGCAGGAGACCCAGTACTTC; CDR3: CASSLQGRQETQYF; J: TRBJ2-5; V: TRBV27; D: NA; size: few
DNA: TGTGCCAGCAGCTCCCGGGGGACTAATGAAAAACTGTTTTTT; CDR3: CASSSRGTNEKLFF; J: TRBJ1-4; V: TRBV5-4; D: NA; size: NA
DNA: TGTGCCAGCAGGAGGACAGGGGGCCGTGGCAATCAGCCCCAGCATTTT; CDR3: CASRRTGGRGNQPQHF; J: TRBJ1-5; V: TRBV2; D: TRBD1; size: NA
DNA: TGTGCCAGCAGTTTAATCCGGCGGGAGACCGGGGAGCTGTTTTTT; CDR3: CASSLIRRETGELFF; J: TRBJ2-2; V: TRBV27; D: TRBD2; size: NA
DNA: TGCGCCAGCAGCCGCGCTAGCGTCCTAGAGACCCAGTACTTC; CDR3: CASSRASVLETQYF; J: TRBJ2-5; V: TRBV4-1; D: NA; size: NA
DNA: TGTGCCAGCAGTTTAAGGACAGGGTATTCACCCCTCCACTTT; CDR3: CASSLRTGYSPLHF; J: TRBJ1-6; V: TRBV28; D: TRBD1; size: NA
DNA: TGTGCCAGCAGTGAAAGTTCAGGGGTCACTGAAGCTTTCTTT; CDR3: CASSESSGVTEAFF; J: TRBJ1-1; V: TRBV2; D: NA; size: NA
DNA: TGCGCCAGCAGCTTGGTTCTAGCGGCTGCTTACAATGAGCAGTTCTTC; CDR3: CASSLVLAAAYNEQFF; J: TRBJ2-1; V: TRBV5-1; D: TRBD2; size: NA
DNA: TGTGCCAGCTCATCGACCTCGGGAACCTACGAGCAGTACTTC; CDR3: CASSSTSGTYEQYF; J: TRBJ2-7; V: TRBV18; D: NA; size: NA
DNA: TGTGCCACCTTGGGACAGGGGACTGAAAAACTGTTTTTT; CDR3: CATLGQGTEKLFF; J: TRBJ1-4; V: TRBV10-3; D: TRBD1; size: NA
DNA: TGTGCCAGCAGCTTGGGACAGCTATCGTTCTCCTACGAGCAGTACTTC; CDR3: CASSLGQLSFSYEQYF; J: TRBJ2-7; V: TRBV5-6; D: NA; size: NA
DNA: TGTGCCAGCAGCGTTGGAGGGGTATCGGGAAACACCATATATTTT; CDR3: CASSVGGVSGNTIYF; J: TRBJ1-3; V: TRBV9; D: NA; size: NA
DNA: TGTGCCACCAGCAGGAGCCCCCCGTGGCCCCTCCACTTT; CDR3: CATSRSPPWPLHF; J: TRBJ1-6; V: TRBV15; D: NA; size: NA
DNA: TGTGCCAGTAGCCTCCCGGGACAGGGGCCGTCGACTGAAGCTTTCTTT; CDR3: CASSLPGQGPSTEAFF; J: TRBJ1-1; V: TRBV19; D: TRBD1; size: NA
DNA: TGTGCCAGCAGCAAAGGAGGGCTGGGGGCTTCGAATCAGCCCCAGCATTTT; CDR3: CASSKGGLGASNQPQHF; J: TRBJ1-5; V: TRBV21-1; D: NA; size: NA
DNA: TGTGCCAGCAGCTTAAACCGGGACACCTACGAGCAGTACTTC; CDR3: CASSLNRDTYEQYF; J: TRBJ2-7; V: TRBV11-2; D: NA; size: few
DNA: TGTGCCAGCAGTTCCACAGGGGTGTACGAGCAGTACTTC; CDR3: CASSSTGVYEQYF; J: TRBJ2-7; V: TRBV27; D: TRBD1; size: NA
DNA: TGTGCCACCCGACTAGCGGTTTTTTACAATGAGCAGTTCTTC; CDR3: CATRLAVFYNEQFF; J: TRBJ2-1; V: TRBV6-1; D: TRBD2; size: NA
DNA: TGTGCCAGCAGCTTGGTACAGTGGTCCTACGAGCAGTACTTC; CDR3: CASSLVQWSYEQYF; J: TRBJ2-7; V: TRBV5-6; D: NA; size: NA
DNA: TGTGCCAGCAGCTTTGGGGAGACAGGAAACACCATATATTTT; CDR3: CASSFGETGNTIYF; J: TRBJ1-3; V: TRBV7-2; D: NA; size: once
DNA: TGCGCCAGCAGTCTCTTTTTGGGGGAGGGCCTGAATGAGCAGTTCTTC; CDR3: CASSLFLGEGLNEQFF; J: TRBJ2-1; V: TRBV10-2; D: TRBD2; size: NA
DNA: TGTGCCAGCAGTGACAGGGCTAATAGCAATCAGCCCCAGCATTTT; CDR3: CASSDRANSNQPQHF; J: TRBJ1-5; V: TRBV6-1; D: NA; size: few
DNA: TGTGCCAGCAGCCGAAAACGGGGGAACACTGAAGCTTTCTTT; CDR3: CASSRKRGNTEAFF; J: TRBJ1-1; V: TRBV7-2; D: NA; size: NA
DNA: TGTGCCAGCAGCTTCACAGGGAGAGGCACTGAAGCTTTCTTT; CDR3: CASSFTGRGTEAFF; J: TRBJ1-1; V: TRBV5-6; D: NA; size: NA
DNA: TGTGCCAGCAGTACTACCGGGACAGGGTCAAACTACGAGCAGTACTTC; CDR3: CASSTTGTGSNYEQYF; J: TRBJ2-7; V: TRBV28; D: TRBD1; size: NA
DNA: TGTGCCAGAAGCTACGGGACAGGGTTTATCTTCGCGCAGTATTTT; CDR3: CARSYGTGFIFAQYF; J: TRBJ2-3; V: TRBV5-3; D: TRBD1; size: NA
DNA: TGTGCCAGTAGTTTAACAGGGGGCAGGCAGCCCCAGCATTTT; CDR3: CASSLTGGRQPQHF; J: TRBJ1-5; V: TRBV19; D: TRBD1; size: NA
DNA: TGTGCCAGCAGAGCTAAGGATGCGGGACAGGCACAAGAGACCCAGTACTTC; CDR3: CASRAKDAGQAQETQYF; J: TRBJ2-5; V: TRBV7-2; D: TRBD1; size: few
DNA: TGCGCCAGCAGCTTGGGGACAGGGACGGTCAGCTACGAGCAGTACTTC; CDR3: CASSLGTGTVSYEQYF; J: TRBJ2-7; V: TRBV5-1; D: TRBD1; size: NA